These T cell receptor beta chains were read from a single sample in a study of T cell responses to AZD1222 COVID-19 vaccine. The data were produced by immunoSEQ multiplex PCR, yet TCRdb's version contains in-frame clones alone and is incomplete. In the table there are approximately 100,000 clones, around 87% of which are singletons. Source: peripheral blood, taken 28 days after the second AZD1222 dose. The receptors here all came from an adult who received the AZD1222 COVID-19 vaccine. The CDR3 runs from the conserved cysteine through the conserved F or W. D genes are given only for firm matches. The size of a clone is reported for some rows only, either as once, few or many, or as a class for expanded clones.

cdr3_nt: TGTGCCAGCAGAGAAGAGGCAGATACGCAGTATTTT
cdr3_aa: CASREEADTQYF
clone_size: -
v_call: TRBV9
j_call: TRBJ2-3
d_call: -

cdr3_nt: TGTGCCAGCAGTTTAAGCGGGAGTGGAGAGACCCAGTACTTC
cdr3_aa: CASSLSGSGETQYF
clone_size: -
v_call: TRBV28
j_call: TRBJ2-5
d_call: TRBD2

cdr3_nt: TGTGCCTGGAGTGTAAAGACACCCATGAACACTGAAGCTTTCTTT
cdr3_aa: CAWSVKTPMNTEAFF
clone_size: -
v_call: TRBV30
j_call: TRBJ1-1
d_call: -

cdr3_nt: TGTGCCAGCAGTTCCTCCGTTGGGGTGAGGGAGCAGTACTTC
cdr3_aa: CASSSSVGVREQYF
clone_size: -
v_call: TRBV28
j_call: TRBJ2-7
d_call: -

cdr3_nt: TGTGCCAGCAGCGTAGACGAGCGGGAGTTATACAATGAGCAGTTCTTC
cdr3_aa: CASSVDERELYNEQFF
clone_size: -
v_call: TRBV9
j_call: TRBJ2-1
d_call: TRBD2

cdr3_nt: TGCAGTGCTAGTAGTGGGGGTGTGACGAACACCGGGGAGCTGTTTTTT
cdr3_aa: CSASSGGVTNTGELFF
clone_size: -
v_call: TRBV20-1
j_call: TRBJ2-2
d_call: -

cdr3_nt: TGTGCCAGCAGCTTAGCCCTAGCCGTAGGGGAAAAACTGTTTTTT
cdr3_aa: CASSLALAVGEKLFF
clone_size: -
v_call: TRBV7-8
j_call: TRBJ1-4
d_call: -

cdr3_nt: TGTGCCATCGTCGAGGCTCCCAGGACAGGTAGCAATGAGCAGTTCTTC
cdr3_aa: CAIVEAPRTGSNEQFF
clone_size: once
v_call: TRBV10-3
j_call: TRBJ2-1
d_call: TRBD1

cdr3_nt: TGTGCCAGCAGCTTGCAGACACCCGGGACTAGCGTTGAGACCCAGTACTTC
cdr3_aa: CASSLQTPGTSVETQYF
clone_size: -
v_call: TRBV11-2
j_call: TRBJ2-5
d_call: TRBD2

cdr3_nt: TGCGCCAGCAGCCCCTATCGGGACTATGGCTACACCTTC
cdr3_aa: CASSPYRDYGYTF
clone_size: few
v_call: TRBV5-1
j_call: TRBJ1-2
d_call: -

cdr3_nt: TGTGCCAGCTCTGACAGAAATAGCAATCAGCCCCAGCATTTT
cdr3_aa: CASSDRNSNQPQHF
clone_size: few
v_call: TRBV27
j_call: TRBJ1-5
d_call: -

cdr3_nt: TGTGCCAGCAGTTACTCGGAAGGGCTGAGCAATCAGCCCCAGCATTTT
cdr3_aa: CASSYSEGLSNQPQHF
clone_size: -
v_call: TRBV6-6
j_call: TRBJ1-5
d_call: -

cdr3_nt: TGTGCCAGCAGTCCTAGCCCCAGGGTGGGAGTGGACGAGCAGTACTTC
cdr3_aa: CASSPSPRVGVDEQYF
clone_size: once
v_call: TRBV27
j_call: TRBJ2-7
d_call: -

cdr3_nt: TGCGCCAGCAGCTTGGATCTGGGTACTGGCTACACCTTC
cdr3_aa: CASSLDLGTGYTF
clone_size: once
v_call: TRBV5-1
j_call: TRBJ1-2
d_call: -